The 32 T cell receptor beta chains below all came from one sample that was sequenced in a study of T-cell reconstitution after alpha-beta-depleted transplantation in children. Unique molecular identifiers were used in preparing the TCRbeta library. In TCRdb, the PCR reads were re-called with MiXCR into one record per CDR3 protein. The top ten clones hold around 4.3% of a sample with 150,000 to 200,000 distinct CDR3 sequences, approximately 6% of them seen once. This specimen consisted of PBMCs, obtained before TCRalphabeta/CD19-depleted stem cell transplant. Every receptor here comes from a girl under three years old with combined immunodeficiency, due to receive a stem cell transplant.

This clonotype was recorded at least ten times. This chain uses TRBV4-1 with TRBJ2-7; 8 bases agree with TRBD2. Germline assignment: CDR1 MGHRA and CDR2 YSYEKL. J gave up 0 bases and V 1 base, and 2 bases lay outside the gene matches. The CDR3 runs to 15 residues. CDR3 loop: CASSQGRGDSYEQYF. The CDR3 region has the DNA TGCGCCAGCAGCCAAGGGCGGGGGGACTCCTACGAGCAGTACTTC.

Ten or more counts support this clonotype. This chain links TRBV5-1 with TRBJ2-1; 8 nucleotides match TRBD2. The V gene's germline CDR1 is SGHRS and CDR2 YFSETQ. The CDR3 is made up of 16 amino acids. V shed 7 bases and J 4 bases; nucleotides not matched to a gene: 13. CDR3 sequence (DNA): TGCGCCAGCTCTGATTCGGGACTAGGCGTATACAATGAGCAGTTCTTC. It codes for CASSDSGLGVYNEQFF.

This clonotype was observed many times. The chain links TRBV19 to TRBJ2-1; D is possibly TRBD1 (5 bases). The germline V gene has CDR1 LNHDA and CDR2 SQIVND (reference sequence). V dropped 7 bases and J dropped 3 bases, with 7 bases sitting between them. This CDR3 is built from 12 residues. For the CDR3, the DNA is TGTGCCAGTAAGGACATCTACAATGAGCAGTTCTTC. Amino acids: CASKDIYNEQFF.

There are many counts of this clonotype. CDR3 protein: CASSPFHKGPAETQYF. The CDR3 DNA reads TGTGCCAGCAGCCCTTTCCACAAGGGACCAGCAGAGACCCAGTACTTC. The chain links TRBV7-9 to TRBJ2-5; D possibly uses TRBD1 or TRBD2 (5 bases each). From germline, CDR1 is SEHNR and CDR2 FQNEAQ (reference sequence). The CDR3 length is 16 residues. Between the trimmed V and J ends, which lost 5 bases and 4 bases, there was a span of 20 bases.

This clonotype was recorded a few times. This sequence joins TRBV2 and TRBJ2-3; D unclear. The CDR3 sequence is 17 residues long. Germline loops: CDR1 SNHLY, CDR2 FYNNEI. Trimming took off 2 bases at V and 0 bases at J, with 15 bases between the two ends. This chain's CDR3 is CASSELRQQTSTDTQYF. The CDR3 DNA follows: TGTGCCAGCAGTGAACTTCGGCAGCAAACTAGCACAGATACGCAGTATTTT.

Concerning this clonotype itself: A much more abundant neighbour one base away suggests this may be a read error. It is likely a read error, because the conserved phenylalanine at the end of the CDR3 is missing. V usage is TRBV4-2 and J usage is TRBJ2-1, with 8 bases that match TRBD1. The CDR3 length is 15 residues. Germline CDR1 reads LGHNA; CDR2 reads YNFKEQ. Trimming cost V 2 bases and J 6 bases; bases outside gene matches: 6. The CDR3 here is CASSQPGTGSNEQFY. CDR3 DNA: TGTGCCAGCAGCCAACCCGGGACAGGCAGCAATGAGCAGTTCTAC.

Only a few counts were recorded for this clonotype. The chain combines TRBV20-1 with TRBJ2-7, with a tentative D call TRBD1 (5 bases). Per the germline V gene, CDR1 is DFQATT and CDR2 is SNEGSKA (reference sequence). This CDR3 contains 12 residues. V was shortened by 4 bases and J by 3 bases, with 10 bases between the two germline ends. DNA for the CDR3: TGCAGTGCTAACCAGGGCCTCTACGAGCAGTACTTC. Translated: CSANQGLYEQYF.

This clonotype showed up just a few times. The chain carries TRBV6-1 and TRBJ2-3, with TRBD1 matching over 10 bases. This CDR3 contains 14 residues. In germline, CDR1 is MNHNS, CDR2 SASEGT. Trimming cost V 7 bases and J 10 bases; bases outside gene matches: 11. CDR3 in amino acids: CASMSAGQGQSQYF. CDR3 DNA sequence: TGTGCCAGCATGTCGGCGGGACAGGGGCAGTCGCAGTATTTT.

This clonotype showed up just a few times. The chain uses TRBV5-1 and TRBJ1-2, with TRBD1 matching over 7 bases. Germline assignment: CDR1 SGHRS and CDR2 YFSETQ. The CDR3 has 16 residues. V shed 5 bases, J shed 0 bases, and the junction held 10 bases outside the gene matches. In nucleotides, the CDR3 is TGCGCCAGCAGAGACGGACAGGTCCTCCCTAACTATGGCTACACCTTC. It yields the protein CASRDGQVLPNYGYTF.

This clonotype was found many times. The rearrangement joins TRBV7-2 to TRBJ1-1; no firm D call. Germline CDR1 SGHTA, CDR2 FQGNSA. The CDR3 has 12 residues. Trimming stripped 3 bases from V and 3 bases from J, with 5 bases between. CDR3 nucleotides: TGTGCCAGCAGCTTTTGGGACACTGAAGCTTTCTTT. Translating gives CASSFWDTEAFF.

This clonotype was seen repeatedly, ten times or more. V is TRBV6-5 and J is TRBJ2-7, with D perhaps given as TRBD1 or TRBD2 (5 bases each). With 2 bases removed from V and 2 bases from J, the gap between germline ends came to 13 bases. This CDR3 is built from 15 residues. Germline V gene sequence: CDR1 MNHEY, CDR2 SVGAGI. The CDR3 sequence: CASSYRGRETYEQYF. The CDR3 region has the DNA TGTGCCAGCAGTTACCGGGGCAGGGAGACCTACGAGCAGTACTTC.

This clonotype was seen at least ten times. In DNA, the CDR3 is TGTGCCAGCAGTGAAAGGAGCCAGGGGCCCTCCTACGAGCAGTACTTC. It is translated as CASSERSQGPSYEQYF. The chain couples TRBV2 to TRBJ2-7, with D possibly being TRBD1 (6 bases). Trimming pared 2 bases from V and 0 bases from J, leaving 14 bases between. Germline lookup yields CDR1 SNHLY and CDR2 FYNNEI. The CDR3 runs 16 residues.

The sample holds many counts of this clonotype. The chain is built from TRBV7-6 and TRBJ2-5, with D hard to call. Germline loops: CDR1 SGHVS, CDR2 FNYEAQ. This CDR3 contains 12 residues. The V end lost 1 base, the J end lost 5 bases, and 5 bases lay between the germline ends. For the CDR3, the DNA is TGTGCCAGCAGCTTAGATCACGAGACCCAGTACTTC. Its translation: CASSLDHETQYF.

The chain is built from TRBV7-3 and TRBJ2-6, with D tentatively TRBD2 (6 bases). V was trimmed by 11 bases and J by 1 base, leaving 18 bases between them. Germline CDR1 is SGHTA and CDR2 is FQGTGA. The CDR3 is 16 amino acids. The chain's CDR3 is CAGPIRGFSGANVLTF. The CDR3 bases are TGTGCCGGCCCGATCCGGGGGTTTTCTGGGGCCAACGTCCTGACTTTC.

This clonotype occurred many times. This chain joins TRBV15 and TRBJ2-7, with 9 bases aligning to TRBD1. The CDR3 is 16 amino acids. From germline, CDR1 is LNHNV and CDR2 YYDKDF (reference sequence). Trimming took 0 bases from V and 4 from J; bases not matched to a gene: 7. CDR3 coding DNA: TGTGCCACCAGCAGAGATGGTGGACAGGGGTCGTACGAGCAGTACTTC. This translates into CATSRDGGQGSYEQYF.

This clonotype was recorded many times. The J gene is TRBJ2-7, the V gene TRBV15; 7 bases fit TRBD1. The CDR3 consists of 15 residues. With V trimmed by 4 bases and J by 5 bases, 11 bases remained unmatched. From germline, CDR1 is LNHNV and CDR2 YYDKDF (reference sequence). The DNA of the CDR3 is TGTGCCACCAGCATGACCGCCGGGACAGCTGACGAGCAGTACTTC. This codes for CATSMTAGTADEQYF.

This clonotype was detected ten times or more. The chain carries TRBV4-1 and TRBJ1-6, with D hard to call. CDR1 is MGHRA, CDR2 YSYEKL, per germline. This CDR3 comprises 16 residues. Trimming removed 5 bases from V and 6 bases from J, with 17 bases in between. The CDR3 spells CASSSRTAFSNSPLHF. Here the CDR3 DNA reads TGCGCCAGCAGCTCCCGGACGGCGTTCTCTAATTCACCCCTCCACTTT.

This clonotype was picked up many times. The CDR3 loop is CASSFKAGGFWDTQYF. The CDR3 bases are TGTGCCAGCAGCTTTAAAGCGGGGGGCTTTTGGGATACGCAGTATTTT. This chain connects TRBV13 to TRBJ2-3; 9 positions agree with TRBD2. CDR1 is PRHDT and CDR2 is FYEKMQ in the germline V gene (reference sequence). V was pared by 3 bases and J by 6 bases, with 10 bases of the junction left unmatched. The CDR3 sequence is 16 residues long.

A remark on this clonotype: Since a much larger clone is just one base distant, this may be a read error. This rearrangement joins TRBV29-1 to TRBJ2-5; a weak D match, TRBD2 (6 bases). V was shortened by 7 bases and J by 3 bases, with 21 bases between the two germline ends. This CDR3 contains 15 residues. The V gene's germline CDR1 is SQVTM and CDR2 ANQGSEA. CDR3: CSAEPPSVYKETQYF. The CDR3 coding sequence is TGCAGCGCCGAACCCCCTAGCGTGTACAAAGAGACCCAGTACTTC. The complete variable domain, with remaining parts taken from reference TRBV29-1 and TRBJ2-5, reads SAVISQKPSRDICQRGTSLTIQCQVDSQVTMMFWYRQQPGQSLTLIATANQGSEATYESGFVIDKFPISRPNLTFSTLTVSNMSPEDSSIYLCSAEPPSVYKETQYFGPGTRLLVL.

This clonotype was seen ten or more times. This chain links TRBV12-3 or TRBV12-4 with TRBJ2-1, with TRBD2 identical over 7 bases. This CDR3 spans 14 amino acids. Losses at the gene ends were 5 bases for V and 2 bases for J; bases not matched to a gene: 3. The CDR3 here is CASSSGTTYNEQFF. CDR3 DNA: TGTGCCAGCAGTAGCGGGACTACCTACAATGAGCAGTTCTTC.

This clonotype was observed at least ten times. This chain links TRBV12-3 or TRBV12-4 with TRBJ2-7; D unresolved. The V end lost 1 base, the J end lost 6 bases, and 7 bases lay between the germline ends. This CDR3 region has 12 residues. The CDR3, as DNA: TGTGCCAGCAGTTTAGTTCGGGTCGAGCAGTACTTC. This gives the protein CASSLVRVEQYF.

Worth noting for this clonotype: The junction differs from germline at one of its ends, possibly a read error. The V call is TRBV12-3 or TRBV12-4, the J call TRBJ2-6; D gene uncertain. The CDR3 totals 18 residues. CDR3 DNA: TGTGCCTGCAGTTTTAGGTCAGGCTCGCTCTGGGGGGCCAACGTCCTGACTTTC. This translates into CACSFRSGSLWGANVLTF.

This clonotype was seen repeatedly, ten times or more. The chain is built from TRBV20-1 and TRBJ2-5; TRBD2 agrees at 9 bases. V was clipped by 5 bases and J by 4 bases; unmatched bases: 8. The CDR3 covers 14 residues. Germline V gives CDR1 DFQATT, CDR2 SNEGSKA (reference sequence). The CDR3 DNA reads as TGCAGTGCTCAGACTAGCGGATTGGGAGAGACCCAGTACTTC. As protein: CSAQTSGLGETQYF.

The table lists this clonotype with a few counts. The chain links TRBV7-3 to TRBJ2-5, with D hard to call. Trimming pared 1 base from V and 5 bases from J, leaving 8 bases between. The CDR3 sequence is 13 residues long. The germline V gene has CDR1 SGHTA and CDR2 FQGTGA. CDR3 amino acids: CASSLSHGETQYF. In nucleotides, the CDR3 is TGTGCCAGCAGCTTAAGCCACGGGGAGACCCAGTACTTC.

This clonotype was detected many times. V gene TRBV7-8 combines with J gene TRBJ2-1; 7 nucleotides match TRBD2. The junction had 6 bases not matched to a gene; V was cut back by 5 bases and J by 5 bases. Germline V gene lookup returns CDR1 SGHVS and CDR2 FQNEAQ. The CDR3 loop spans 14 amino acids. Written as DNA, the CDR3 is TGTGCCAGCAGCACAACTAGCGCCAACAATGAGCAGTTCTTC. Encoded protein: CASSTTSANNEQFF.

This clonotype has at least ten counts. CDR3 bases: TGTGCCAGCAGCTTATACGAGGGGAATGAGCAGTTCTTC. This gives the protein CASSLYEGNEQFF. The gene calls are TRBV7-6 and TRBJ2-1; D is perhaps TRBD1 or TRBD2 (5 bases each). The germline V and J ends were trimmed by 2 bases and 7 bases, with 9 bases remaining between them. Germline CDR1 reads SGHVS; CDR2 reads FNYEAQ. The CDR3 runs to 13 residues.

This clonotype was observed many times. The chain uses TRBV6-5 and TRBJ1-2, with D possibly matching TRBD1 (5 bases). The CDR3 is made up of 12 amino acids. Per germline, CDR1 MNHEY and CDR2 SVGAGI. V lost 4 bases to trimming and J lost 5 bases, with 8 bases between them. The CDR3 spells CASSSGGYGYTF. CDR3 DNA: TGTGCCAGCAGTTCCGGGGGTTATGGCTACACCTTC.

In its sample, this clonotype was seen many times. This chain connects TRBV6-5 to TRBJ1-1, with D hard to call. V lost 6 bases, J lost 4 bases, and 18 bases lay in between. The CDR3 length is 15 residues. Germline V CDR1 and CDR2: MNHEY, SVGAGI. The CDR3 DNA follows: TGTGCCAGCAGCTACGGCCCCGTTCAAGGCACTGAAGCTTTCTTT. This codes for CASSYGPVQGTEAFF.

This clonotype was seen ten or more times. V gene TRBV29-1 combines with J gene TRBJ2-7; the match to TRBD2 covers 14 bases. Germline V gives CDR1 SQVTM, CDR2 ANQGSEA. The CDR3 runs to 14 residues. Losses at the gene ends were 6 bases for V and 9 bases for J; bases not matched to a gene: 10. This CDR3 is CSVRRGLAGEVQYF. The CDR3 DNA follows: TGCAGCGTGCGAAGGGGACTAGCGGGAGAAGTGCAGTACTTC.

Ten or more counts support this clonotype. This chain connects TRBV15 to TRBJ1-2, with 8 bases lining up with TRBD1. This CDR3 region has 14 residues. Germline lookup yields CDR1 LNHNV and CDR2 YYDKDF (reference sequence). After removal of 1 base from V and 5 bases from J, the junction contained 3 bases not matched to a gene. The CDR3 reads CATSRVRTGYGYTF. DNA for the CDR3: TGTGCCACCAGCAGAGTGAGGACAGGGTATGGCTACACCTTC.

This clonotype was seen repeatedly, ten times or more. The CDR3, as DNA: TGCAGTGCTAGAGGAGGTACCGGGGGCGTTAGCAATCAGCCCCAGCATTTT. Translating gives CSARGGTGGVSNQPQHF. V usage is TRBV20-1 and J usage is TRBJ1-5; tentatively, D is TRBD1 (6 bases). Germline V gives CDR1 DFQATT, CDR2 SNEGSKA (reference sequence). The CDR3 has 17 residues. V lost 1 base and J lost 0, with 16 bases in between.

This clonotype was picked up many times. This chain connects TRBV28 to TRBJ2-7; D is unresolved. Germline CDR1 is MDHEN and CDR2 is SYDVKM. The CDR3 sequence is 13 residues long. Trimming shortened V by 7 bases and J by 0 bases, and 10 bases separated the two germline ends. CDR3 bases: TGTGCCAGCACCTTGGGATTCTCCTACGAGCAGTACTTC. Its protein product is CASTLGFSYEQYF.